Following are 29 T cell receptor beta chains from one sample sequenced in a study of cytomegalovirus exposure and HLA in healthy donors. PCR employed 60 Vbeta and 13 Jbeta primers. Measured with immunoSEQ multiplex PCR; TCRdb has only the in-frame clones, and not every one. The top ten clones hold about 1.1% of a sample with some 150,000 clones, 79% of them seen once. Source material: PBMCs. The source is a male donor in good health and CMV-seronegative.

V is TRBV5-4 and J is TRBJ2-2, with 16 bases fitting TRBD2. CDR1 and CDR2 from the germline V gene are SGHNT and YYREEE (reference sequence). This CDR3 is built from 17 residues. V lost 4 bases, J lost 6 bases, and 6 bases stayed unmatched. CDR3 in amino acids: CASSGGLAGGTAGELFF. CDR3 coding DNA: TGTGCCAGCAGCGGGGGACTAGCGGGGGGGACGGCCGGGGAGCTGTTTTTT.

V usage is TRBV11-3 and J usage is TRBJ2-3; TRBD2 agrees at 9 bases. This CDR3 comprises 17 residues. CDR1 is SGHNT, CDR2 YENEEA, per germline. Germline trimming cut 1 base from V and 5 bases from J; bases unmatched to any gene: 10. The CDR3 sequence: CASSLGLGGGAIDTQYF. In nucleotides, the CDR3 is TGTGCCAGCAGCTTAGGATTGGGCGGGGGGGCAATAGATACGCAGTATTTT.

V and J are TRBV9 and TRBJ1-2; 9 nucleotides align to TRBD1. The CDR3 length is 14 residues. With 6 bases clipped from V and 2 bases from J, the junction kept 5 bases outside the gene matches. Looked up from germline, CDR1 is SGDLS and CDR2 is YYNGEE. The DNA for the CDR3 is TGTGCCAGCAATCCGGGACAGGGAAACTATGGCTACACCTTC. Its translation: CASNPGQGNYGYTF. The full variable domain, rest sourced from reference TRBV9 and TRBJ1-2, is DSGVTQTPKHLITATGQRVTLRCSPRSGDLSVYWYQQSLDQGLQFLIQYYNGEERAKGNILERFSAQQFPDLHSELNLSSLELGDSALYFCASNPGQGNYGYTFGSGTRLTVV.

V and J are TRBV5-4 and TRBJ1-1; D perhaps matches TRBD1 (5 bases). Trimming pared 5 bases from V and 5 bases from J, leaving 13 bases between. Germline V gives CDR1 SGHNT, CDR2 YYREEE (reference sequence). The CDR3 consists of 13 residues. In nucleotides, the CDR3 is TGTGCCAGCAGTTCGAGTCAGGGTACTGAAGCTTTCTTT. Amino acid sequence: CASSSSQGTEAFF.

The chain carries TRBV19 and TRBJ1-6, with a tentative D call TRBD1 (6 bases). Germline V gene data show CDR1 as LNHDA and CDR2 as SQIVND (reference sequence). The CDR3 runs to 18 residues. Trimming cost V 2 bases and J 2 bases, with 16 bases left between them. The CDR3 DNA sequence: TGTGCCAGTAGTATATGGGCAGGGGAGATGCCCTATAATTCACCCCTCCACTTT. Residues: CASSIWAGEMPYNSPLHF.

CDR3 in amino acids: CAISPTTGLRGGYTF. The CDR3 region has the DNA TGTGCCATCAGCCCTACCACAGGGTTAAGGGGTGGCTACACCTTC. This rearrangement joins TRBV10-3 to TRBJ1-2; the D gene is possibly TRBD1 (6 bases). CDR3 length: 15 residues. Germline V gene data show CDR1 as ENHRY and CDR2 as SYGVKD. Trimming stripped 6 bases from V and 7 bases from J, with 21 bases between.

The V call is TRBV29-1, the J call TRBJ2-3; D is possibly TRBD2 (6 bases). The germline V gene has CDR1 SQVTM and CDR2 ANQGSEA. V was pared by 5 bases and J by 2 bases, with 8 bases between. The CDR3 covers 12 residues. The CDR3 DNA follows: TGCAGCGTTCGGGACTTCACAGATACGCAGTATTTT. This sequence encodes CSVRDFTDTQYF.

The chain recombines TRBV5-4 with TRBJ2-1, with a weak D call TRBD2 (5 bases). V was cut by 3 bases and J by 6 bases, with 13 bases left in between. The CDR3 has 14 residues. Germline V gene sequence: CDR1 SGHNT, CDR2 YYREEE (reference sequence). CDR3 loop: CASSSRGAGNEQFF. The CDR3 nucleotides read TGTGCCAGCAGCTCCCGGGGAGCCGGCAATGAGCAGTTCTTC.

This chain connects TRBV27 to TRBJ1-1, with 7 positions matching TRBD1. Germline loops: CDR1 MNHEY, CDR2 SMNVEV (reference sequence). The CDR3 is 13 residues long. The V and J ends lost 5 bases and 5 bases, in that order; junction bases with no gene match: 5. The CDR3, as DNA: TGTGCCAGCAGTCCAACAGGGGCTACTGAAGCTTTCTTT. It translates to CASSPTGATEAFF.

This clone showed up just once. V is TRBV7-6 and J is TRBJ1-5; D unclear. The CDR3 runs 13 residues. Trimming removed 5 bases at V and 5 bases at J, with 10 bases between. The germline CDR1 and CDR2 sequences are SGHVS and FNYEAQ. Here the CDR3 DNA reads TGTGCCAGCAGCACGAGATCGCATCAGCCCCAGCATTTT. Its translation: CASSTRSHQPQHF.

The V call is TRBV30, the J call TRBJ2-7, with a possible D match to TRBD1 (6 bases). The CDR3 totals 14 residues. V was cut by 6 bases and J by 2 bases, with 17 bases left in between. Germline V gene lookup returns CDR1 GTSNPN and CDR2 SVGIG (reference sequence). CDR3: CACRGQSNPYEQYF. DNA of the CDR3: TGTGCCTGCCGTGGACAGAGCAATCCCTACGAGCAGTACTTC.

This chain joins TRBV30 and TRBJ2-1, with 14 bases identical to TRBD2. Germline CDR1 reads GTSNPN; CDR2 reads SVGIG (reference sequence). After removal of 5 bases from V and 9 bases from J, the junction contained 6 bases not matched to a gene. This CDR3 spans 14 amino acids. This chain's CDR3 is CAWQTSGGAREQFF. CDR3 DNA: TGTGCCTGGCAGACTAGCGGGGGGGCCCGTGAGCAGTTCTTC.

The gene calls are TRBV4-3 and TRBJ2-5; 9 bases agree with TRBD2. The J segment lost 5 bases and the V segment lost 3 bases, leaving 7 bases of the junction unmatched. The germline V gene has CDR1 LGHNA and CDR2 YSLEER. The CDR3 covers 15 residues. CDR3 protein: CASSHLSGGPETQYF. CDR3 in DNA: TGCGCCAGCAGCCACCTAAGCGGGGGGCCGGAGACCCAGTACTTC.

With respect to this clone: Distinct nucleotide sequences in the sample also encode this CDR3. The chain has TRBV18 and TRBJ1-5, with D possibly being TRBD1 (5 bases). Trimming pared 1 base from V and 5 bases from J, leaving 15 bases between. CDR3 size: 16 residues. The V gene's germline CDR1 is KGHSH and CDR2 LQKENI. DNA for the CDR3: TGTGCCAGCTCACCACGTGACCGTGGGGCAGATCAGCCCCAGCATTTT. Protein: CASSPRDRGADQPQHF.

The table lists this clone with a few counts. J is TRBJ2-7 and V is TRBV4-3; D is possibly TRBD1 (6 bases). Trimming left V 1 base short and J 5 bases short, with 12 bases between. Germline CDR1 reads LGHNA; CDR2 reads YSLEER. The CDR3 totals 14 residues. This chain's CDR3 is CASSQGYRVNEQYF. In nucleotides, the CDR3 is TGCGCCAGCAGCCAAGGTTACAGGGTGAACGAGCAGTACTTC.

The count of this clone is one. The J gene is TRBJ1-1, the V gene TRBV19, with TRBD1 matching 8 bases. Germline V gene data show CDR1 as LNHDA and CDR2 as SQIVND (reference sequence). Trimming removed 7 bases from V and 3 bases from J; junction bases left unmatched: 4. This CDR3 has 13 amino acids. CDR3 sequence: CASTTGGDTEAFF. In nucleotides, the CDR3 is TGTGCCAGTACCACAGGGGGAGACACTGAAGCTTTCTTT.

The genes are TRBV27 and TRBJ2-3; 11 bases are a match to TRBD1. In germline, CDR1 is MNHEY, CDR2 SMNVEV (reference sequence). V lost 3 bases to trimming and J lost 5 bases; unmatched junction nucleotides: 7. The CDR3 runs 16 residues. CDR3 in DNA: TGTGCCAGCAGTTTGTCCGGACAGGGGGCGTTAGATACGCAGTATTTT. Translating it yields CASSLSGQGALDTQYF.

Only one count was recorded for this clone. The rearrangement joins TRBV9 to TRBJ2-7; 9 nucleotides match TRBD1. V was clipped by 4 bases and J by 0 bases; unmatched bases: 8. This CDR3 spans 16 amino acids. CDR1 and CDR2 from the germline V gene are SGDLS and YYNGEE. DNA of the CDR3: TGTGCCAGCAGCCTCTCCCGGGACAGGGACTCCTACGAGCAGTACTTC. Residues: CASSLSRDRDSYEQYF.

This clone was detected a few times. The gene calls are TRBV4-1 and TRBJ2-5, with D tentatively TRBD2 (6 bases). Per germline, CDR1 MGHRA and CDR2 YSYEKL. V was cut by 0 bases and J by 5 bases, with 16 bases left in between. This CDR3 has 16 residues. CDR3 DNA sequence: TGCGCCAGCAGCCAAGACCGGCGGGGTTCCGCTGAGACCCAGTACTTC. It yields the protein CASSQDRRGSAETQYF.

This clone appeared once. This chain uses TRBV2 with TRBJ1-6; D remains ambiguous. The CDR3 spans 15 residues. Trimming removed 4 bases at V and 8 bases at J, with 15 bases between. CDR1 is SNHLY and CDR2 is FYNNEI in the germline V gene. CDR3: CASSASGFGDSPLHF. The CDR3 DNA reads TGTGCCAGCAGTGCATCGGGATTTGGGGATTCACCCCTCCACTTT.

The V and J genes are TRBV30 and TRBJ1-4; 8 bases agree with TRBD1. From germline, CDR1 is GTSNPN and CDR2 SVGIG (reference sequence). The V segment lost 5 bases and the J segment 0 bases; nucleotides outside the gene matches: 8. The CDR3 runs to 16 residues. Here the CDR3 DNA reads TGTGCCTGGTCCTCCGGGACAGGCGCAACTAATGAAAAACTGTTTTTT. It yields the protein CAWSSGTGATNEKLFF.

The chain has TRBV7-2 and TRBJ1-5, with a weak D call TRBD1 (6 bases). CDR1 and CDR2 (germline): SGHTA, FQGNSA. This CDR3 is 16 amino acids long. Between the trimmed V and J ends, which lost 1 base and 1 base, there was a span of 11 bases. In DNA form, the CDR3 reads TGTGCCAGCAGCTTAGACCAGGGGCCGAGCAATCAGCCCCAGCATTTT. This translates into CASSLDQGPSNQPQHF.

The chain employs TRBV4-3 and TRBJ2-5, with TRBD1 matching over 8 bases. TRBJ2-7 matches the DNA end more closely, so the J call is doubtful. CDR1 and CDR2 from the germline V gene are LGHNA and YSLEER. The CDR3 spans 15 residues. The chain's CDR3 is CASSQDRGQGYEQYF. In DNA, the CDR3 is TGCGCCAGCAGCCAAGATAGAGGACAGGGCTACGAGCAGTACTTC.

The rearrangement uses TRBV7-2 and TRBJ2-1; D is perhaps TRBD2 (7 bases). CDR1 and CDR2 (germline): SGHTA, FQGNSA. The CDR3 is 15 amino acids. Trimming shortened V by 2 bases and J by 7 bases, and 15 bases separated the two germline ends. In DNA form, the CDR3 reads TGTGCCAGCAGCTTAAGGGGGGGGGCCCTTAATGAGCAGTTCTTC. Its protein is CASSLRGGALNEQFF.

A single count supports this clone. The chain is built from TRBV9 and TRBJ2-1; D may be TRBD1 (5 bases). Germline V gene lookup returns CDR1 SGDLS and CDR2 YYNGEE. V dropped 4 bases and J dropped 7 bases, with 15 bases sitting between them. The CDR3 totals 14 residues. CDR3: CASSTTQGGNEQFF. For the CDR3, the DNA is TGTGCCAGCAGCACCACGCAGGGTGGGAATGAGCAGTTCTTC.

The chain has TRBV30 and TRBJ1-4; tentatively, D is TRBD1 (6 bases). The CDR3 length is 16 residues. Per the germline V gene, CDR1 is GTSNPN and CDR2 is SVGIG (reference sequence). V lost 5 bases and J lost 0, with 16 bases in between. CDR3 nucleotide sequence: TGTGCCTGGGCCCGGGGGGCAGTTTCAACTAATGAAAAACTGTTTTTT. Its translation: CAWARGAVSTNEKLFF.

The count of this clone is one. The rearrangement links TRBV9 to TRBJ1-1; 8 nucleotides align to TRBD1. Looked up from germline, CDR1 is SGDLS and CDR2 is YYNGEE. CDR3 length: 16 amino acids. J was trimmed by 1 base and V by 3 bases; bases with no gene match: 8. The CDR3 DNA reads TGTGCCAGCAGCGCAGAGACAGGGGAGCAGAACACTGAAGCTTTCTTT. This gives the protein CASSAETGEQNTEAFF.

This clone was detected once. V usage is TRBV5-1 and J usage is TRBJ2-2; no firm D call. The germline V gene has CDR1 SGHRS and CDR2 YFSETQ. V was pared by 0 bases and J by 1 base, with 4 bases between. There are 14 residues in the CDR3. Here the CDR3 DNA reads TGCGCCAGCAGCTTGGCCCTGAACACCGGGGAGCTGTTTTTT. Translating gives CASSLALNTGELFF.

V and J are TRBV5-1 and TRBJ2-7, with 8 bases that match TRBD1. J gave up 3 bases and V 1 base, and 6 bases lay outside the gene matches. The CDR3 runs 15 residues. Germline CDR1 reads SGHRS; CDR2 reads YFSETQ. CDR3 nucleotides: TGCGCCAGCAGCTTGAATGACGACAGGGGCTACGAGCAGTACTTC. This translates into CASSLNDDRGYEQYF.